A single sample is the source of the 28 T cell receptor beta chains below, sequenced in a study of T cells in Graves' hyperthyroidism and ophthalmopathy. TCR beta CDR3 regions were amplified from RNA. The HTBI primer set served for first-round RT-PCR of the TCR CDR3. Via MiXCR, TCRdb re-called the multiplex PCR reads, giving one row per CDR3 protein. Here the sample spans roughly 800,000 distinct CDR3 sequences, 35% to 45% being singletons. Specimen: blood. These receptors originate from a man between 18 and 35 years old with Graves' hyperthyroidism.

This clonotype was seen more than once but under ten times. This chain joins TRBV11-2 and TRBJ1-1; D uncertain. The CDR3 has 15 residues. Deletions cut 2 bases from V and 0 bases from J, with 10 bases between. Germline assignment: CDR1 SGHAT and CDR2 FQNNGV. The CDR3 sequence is CASSLSHLMNTEAFF. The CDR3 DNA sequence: TGTGCCAGCAGCTTATCACACCTCATGAACACTGAAGCTTTCTTT.

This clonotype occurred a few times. CDR3 in amino acids: CATSSRDKAPYEQYF. Here the CDR3 DNA reads TGTGCCACCAGCAGTCGGGACAAGGCCCCCTACGAGCAGTACTTC. J is TRBJ2-7 and V is TRBV15, with a possible D match to TRBD1 (6 bases). Germline V gene sequence: CDR1 LNHNV, CDR2 YYDKDF (reference sequence). The CDR3 runs to 15 residues. Trimming removed 3 bases at V and 2 bases at J, with 14 bases between.

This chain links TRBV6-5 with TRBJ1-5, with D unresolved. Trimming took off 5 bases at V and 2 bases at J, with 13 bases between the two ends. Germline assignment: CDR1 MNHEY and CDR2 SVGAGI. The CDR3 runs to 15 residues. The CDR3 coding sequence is TGTGCCAGCAGTCCCCGGACGTGGGGCAATCAGCCCCAGCATTTT. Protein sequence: CASSPRTWGNQPQHF.

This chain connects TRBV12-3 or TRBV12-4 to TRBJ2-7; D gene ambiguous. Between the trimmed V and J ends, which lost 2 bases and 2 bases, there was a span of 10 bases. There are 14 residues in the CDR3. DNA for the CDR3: TGTGCCAGCAGTTTACAATCAGGAGCCTACGAGCAGTACTTC. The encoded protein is CASSLQSGAYEQYF.

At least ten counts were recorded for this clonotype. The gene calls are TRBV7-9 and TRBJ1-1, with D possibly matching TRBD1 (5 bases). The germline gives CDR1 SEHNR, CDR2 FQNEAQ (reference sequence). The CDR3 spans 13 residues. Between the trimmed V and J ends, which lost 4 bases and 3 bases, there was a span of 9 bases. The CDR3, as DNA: TGTGCCAGCAGCTCCTCAGGGTACACTGAAGCTTTCTTT. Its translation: CASSSSGYTEAFF.

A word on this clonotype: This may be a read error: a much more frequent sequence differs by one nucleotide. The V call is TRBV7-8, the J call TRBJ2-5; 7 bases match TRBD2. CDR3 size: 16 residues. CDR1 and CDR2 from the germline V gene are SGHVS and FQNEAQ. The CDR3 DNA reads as TGTGCCAGCCACGACCGGGGGGAGGGTGTTGGAGAGGCCCAGTACTTC. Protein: CASHDRGEGVGEAQYF. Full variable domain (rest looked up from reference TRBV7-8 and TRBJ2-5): GAGVSQSPRYKVAKRGQDVALRCDPISGHVSLFWYQQALGQGPEFLTYFQNEAQLDKSGLPSDRFFAERPEGSVSTLKIQRTQQEDSAVYLCASHDRGEGVGEAQYFGPGTRLLVL.

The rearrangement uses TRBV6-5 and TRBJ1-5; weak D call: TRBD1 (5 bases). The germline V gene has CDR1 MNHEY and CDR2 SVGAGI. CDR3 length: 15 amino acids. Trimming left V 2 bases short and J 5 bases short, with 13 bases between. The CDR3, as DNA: TGTGCCAGCAGTTACCTCAGTCCGGGGGATCAGCCCCAGCATTTT. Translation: CASSYLSPGDQPQHF.

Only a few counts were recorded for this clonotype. Written as DNA, the CDR3 is TGCAGTGCTCCCCCCACAGCCGGGGAGACCCAGTACTTC. Translation: CSAPPTAGETQYF. The V call is TRBV20-1, the J call TRBJ2-5; D is unresolved. V gave up 5 bases and J gave up 5 bases, with 15 bases separating them. CDR3 length: 13 residues. In germline, CDR1 is DFQATT, CDR2 SNEGSKA (reference sequence).

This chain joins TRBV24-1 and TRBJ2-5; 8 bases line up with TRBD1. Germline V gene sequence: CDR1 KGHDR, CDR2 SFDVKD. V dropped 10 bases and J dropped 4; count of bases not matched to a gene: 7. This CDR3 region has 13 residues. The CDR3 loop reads CATSDREVETQYF. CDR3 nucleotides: TGTGCCACGTCGGACAGGGAGGTAGAGACCCAGTACTTC.

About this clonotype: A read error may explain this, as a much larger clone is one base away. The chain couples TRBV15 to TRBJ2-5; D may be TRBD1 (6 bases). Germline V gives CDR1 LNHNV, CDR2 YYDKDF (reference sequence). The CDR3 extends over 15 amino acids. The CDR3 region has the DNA TGTGCCGCCAGCAGAGGGGCAGGGGAGCAAGAGACCCAGTACTTC. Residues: CAASRGAGEQETQYF.

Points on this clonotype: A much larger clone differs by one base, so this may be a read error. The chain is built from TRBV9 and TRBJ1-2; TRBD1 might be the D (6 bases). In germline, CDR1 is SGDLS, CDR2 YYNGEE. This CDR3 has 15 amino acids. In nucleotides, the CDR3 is TGTGCCAGCAGCTCAAGAGGGGGGTCCAACTATGTCTACACCTTC. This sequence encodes CASSSRGGSNYVYTF.

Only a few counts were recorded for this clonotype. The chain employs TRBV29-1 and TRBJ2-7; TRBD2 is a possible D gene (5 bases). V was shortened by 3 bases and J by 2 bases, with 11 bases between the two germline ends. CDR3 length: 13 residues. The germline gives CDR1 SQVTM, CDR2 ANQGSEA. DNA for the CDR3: TGCAGCGTTGAGGAGGTGGGGACCTACGAGCAGTACTTC. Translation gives CSVEEVGTYEQYF.

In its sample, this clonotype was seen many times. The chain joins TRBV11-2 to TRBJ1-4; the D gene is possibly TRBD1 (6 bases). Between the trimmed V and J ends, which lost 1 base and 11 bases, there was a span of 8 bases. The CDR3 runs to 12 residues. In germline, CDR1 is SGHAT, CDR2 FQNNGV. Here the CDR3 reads CASSLAGGKLFF. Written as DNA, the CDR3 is TGTGCCAGCAGCTTAGCTGGGGGCAAACTGTTTTTT.

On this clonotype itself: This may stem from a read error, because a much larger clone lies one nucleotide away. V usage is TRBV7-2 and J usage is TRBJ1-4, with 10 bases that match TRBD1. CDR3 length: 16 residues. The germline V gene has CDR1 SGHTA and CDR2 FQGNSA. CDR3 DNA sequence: TGTGCCAGCAGCTTATCGTCCGGACAGGGGGGTGAAAAACTGCTTTTT. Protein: CASSLSSGQGGEKLLF.

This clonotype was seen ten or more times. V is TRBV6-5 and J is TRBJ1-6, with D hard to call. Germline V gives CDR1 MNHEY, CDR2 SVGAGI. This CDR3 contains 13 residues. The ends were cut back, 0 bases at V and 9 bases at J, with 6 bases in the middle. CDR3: CASSYSDSSPLHF. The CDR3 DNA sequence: TGTGCCAGCAGTTACTCGGACTCTTCACCCCTCCACTTT.

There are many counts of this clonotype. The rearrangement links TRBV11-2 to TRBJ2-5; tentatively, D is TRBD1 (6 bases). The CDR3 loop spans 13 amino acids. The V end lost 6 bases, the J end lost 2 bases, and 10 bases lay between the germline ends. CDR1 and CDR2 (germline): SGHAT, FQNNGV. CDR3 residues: CASRKQGQETQYF. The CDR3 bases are TGTGCCAGCAGGAAACAGGGACAAGAGACCCAGTACTTC.

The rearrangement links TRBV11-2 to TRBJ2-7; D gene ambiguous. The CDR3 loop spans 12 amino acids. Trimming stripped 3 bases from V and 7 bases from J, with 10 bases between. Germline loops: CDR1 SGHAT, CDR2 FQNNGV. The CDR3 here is CASSLVIREQYF. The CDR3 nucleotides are TGTGCCAGCAGCTTGGTAATACGGGAGCAGTACTTC.

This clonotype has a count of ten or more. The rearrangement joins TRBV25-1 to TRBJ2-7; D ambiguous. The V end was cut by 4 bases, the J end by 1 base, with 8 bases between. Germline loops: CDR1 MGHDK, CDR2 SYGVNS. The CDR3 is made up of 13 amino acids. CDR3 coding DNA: TGTGCCAGCAGTGCCCCGGGTTCCTACGAGCAGTACTTC. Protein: CASSAPGSYEQYF.

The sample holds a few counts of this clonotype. The CDR3 sequence: CASRIGQVNQPQHF. CDR3 coding DNA: TGTGCCAGCAGGATCGGGCAGGTCAATCAGCCCCAGCATTTT. The chain links TRBV12-3 or TRBV12-4 to TRBJ1-5, with D unresolved. The CDR3 sequence is 14 residues long. The V end was cut by 6 bases, the J end by 3 bases, with 12 bases between.

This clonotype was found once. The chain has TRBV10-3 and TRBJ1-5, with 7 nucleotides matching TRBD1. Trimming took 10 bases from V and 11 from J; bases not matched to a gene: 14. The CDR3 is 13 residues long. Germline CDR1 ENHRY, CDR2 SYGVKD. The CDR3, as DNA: TGTGCCACCTATGACAGGGCGAAAGAGACCCAGCATTTT. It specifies CATYDRAKETQHF.

This CDR3 is CASSAGQLSGNTIYF. CDR3 nucleotides: TGTGCCAGCAGCGCCGGACAGCTCTCTGGAAACACCATATATTTT. J is TRBJ1-3 and V is TRBV9; possible D gene TRBD1, 6 bases. CDR1 is SGDLS, CDR2 YYNGEE, per germline. This CDR3 contains 15 residues. V was clipped by 3 bases and J by 0 bases, with 10 bases between them.

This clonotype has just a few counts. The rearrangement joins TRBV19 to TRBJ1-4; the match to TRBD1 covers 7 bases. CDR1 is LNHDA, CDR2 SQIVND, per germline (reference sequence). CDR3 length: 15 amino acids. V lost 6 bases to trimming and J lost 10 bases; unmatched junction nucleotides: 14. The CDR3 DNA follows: TGTGCCAGTAGCCCTGGAGGGGGCGTATCTCCAAAACTGTTTTTT. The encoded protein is CASSPGGGVSPKLFF.

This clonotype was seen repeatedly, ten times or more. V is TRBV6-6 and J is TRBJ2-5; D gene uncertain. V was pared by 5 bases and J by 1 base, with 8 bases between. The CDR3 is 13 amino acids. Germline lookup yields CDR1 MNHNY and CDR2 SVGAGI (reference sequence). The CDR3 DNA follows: TGTGCCAGCAGTCCCGTTGGCCAAGAGACCCAGTACTTC. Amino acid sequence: CASSPVGQETQYF.

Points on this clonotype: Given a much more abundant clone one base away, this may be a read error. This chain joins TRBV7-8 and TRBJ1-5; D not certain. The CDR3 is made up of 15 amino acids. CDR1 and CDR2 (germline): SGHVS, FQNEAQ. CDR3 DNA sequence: TGTGCCAGCAGCCCCTCCCGGGGAGGCAATCAGCCCCAGAATTTT. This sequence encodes CASSPSRGGNQPQNF.

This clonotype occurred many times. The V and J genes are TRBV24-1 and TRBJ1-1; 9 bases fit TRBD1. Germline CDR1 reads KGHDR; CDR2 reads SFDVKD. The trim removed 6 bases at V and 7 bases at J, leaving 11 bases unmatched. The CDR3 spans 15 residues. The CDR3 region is CATSIGGQGRNEAFF. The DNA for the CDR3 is TGTGCCACCAGTATTGGAGGACAGGGGAGGAATGAAGCTTTCTTT.

The CDR3 sequence: CASVGTGHYGYTF. The CDR3 DNA reads TGTGCCAGCGTCGGGACAGGGCACTATGGCTACACCTTC. V and J are TRBV25-1 and TRBJ1-2, with 9 bases aligning to TRBD1. The germline V gene encodes CDR1 MGHDK and CDR2 SYGVNS. The CDR3 is made up of 13 amino acids. Trimming at V came to 8 bases and at J to 3 bases, leaving 4 bases not matched to a gene.

CDR3 sequence reads: CSARDRGGQETQYF. The CDR3 DNA follows: TGCAGTGCTAGAGATCGAGGGGGTCAAGAGACCCAGTACTTC. J is TRBJ2-5 and V is TRBV20-1, with D perhaps TRBD1 (6 bases). The CDR3 is 14 residues long. V lost 0 bases to trimming and J lost 2 bases, with 10 bases between them. Germline-derived CDR1 and CDR2 are DFQATT and SNEGSKA (reference sequence).

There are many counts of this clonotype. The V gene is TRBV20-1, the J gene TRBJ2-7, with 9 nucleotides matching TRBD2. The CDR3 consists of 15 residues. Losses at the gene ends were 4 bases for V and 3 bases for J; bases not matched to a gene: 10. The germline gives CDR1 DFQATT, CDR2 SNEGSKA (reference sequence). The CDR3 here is CSATYRGAGGYEQYF. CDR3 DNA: TGCAGTGCTACTTACCGGGGAGCGGGGGGCTACGAGCAGTACTTC.